The 2 T cell receptor beta chains presented below share a single source sample, sequenced in a study of T cell repertoires in cytomegalovirus infection. TCRdb used MiXCR to reprocess the reads, holding one entry per CDR3 protein. The data hold approximately 500,000 distinct CDR3 sequences, with roughly 10% observed a single time. Sequencing was performed on PBMCs. The source of these receptors is a human donor in good health (CMV status not recorded). Some clones in this sample may be carry-over from other donors' samples.

Ten or more counts support this clonotype. At one end, the junction sequence differs from germline, possibly due to a read error. This chain joins TRBV7-7 and TRBJ2-7; D is undetermined. Germline assignment: CDR1 SSHAT and CDR2 FNYEAQ (reference sequence). This CDR3 spans 13 amino acids. CDR3 in amino acids: CASSLSTRTEQYF. For the CDR3, the DNA is TGTGCTAGCAGCCTCTCCACTCGGACCGAGCAGTACTTC. The whole variable domain, remainder taken from reference TRBV7-7 and TRBJ2-7, is GAGVSQSPRYKVTKRGQDVTLRCDPISSHATLYWYQQALGQGPEFLTYFNYEAQPDKSGLPSDRFSAERPEGSISTLTIQRTEQRDSAMYRCASSLSTRTEQYFGPGTRLTVT.

The chain carries TRBV20-1 and TRBJ2-7; D gene ambiguous. The CDR3 totals 12 residues. The V end lost 7 bases, the J end lost 4 bases, and 14 bases lay between the germline ends. Per the germline V gene, CDR1 is DFQATT and CDR2 is SNEGSKA (reference sequence). The CDR3 DNA follows: TGCAGTGTTAGTCGTCAGAGTTACGAGCAGTACTTC. It is translated as CSVSRQSYEQYF.